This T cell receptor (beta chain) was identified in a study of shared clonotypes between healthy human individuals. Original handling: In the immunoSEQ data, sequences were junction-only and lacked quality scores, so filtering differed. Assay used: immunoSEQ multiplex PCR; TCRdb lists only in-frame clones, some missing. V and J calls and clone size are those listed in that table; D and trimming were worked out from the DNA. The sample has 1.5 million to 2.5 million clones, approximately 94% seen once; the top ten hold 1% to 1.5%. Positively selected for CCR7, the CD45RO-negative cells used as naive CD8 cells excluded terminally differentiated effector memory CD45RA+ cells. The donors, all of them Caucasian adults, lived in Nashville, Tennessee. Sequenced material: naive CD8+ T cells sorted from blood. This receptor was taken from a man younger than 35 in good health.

CDR3 region: CASSEGPLPYEQYF. The DNA for the CDR3 is TGTGCCAGCAGTGAAGGGCCTCTCCCCTACGAGCAGTACTTC. The rearrangement uses TRBV6-1 and TRBJ2-7; D is unresolved. In germline, CDR1 is MNHNS, CDR2 SASEGT. Trimming removed 1 base at V and 2 bases at J, with 9 bases between. The CDR3 loop spans 14 amino acids.